The 24 T cell receptor beta chains below come from one sample, sequenced in a study of OX40 agonist ivuxolimab in advanced cancers. The assay was immunoSEQ multiplex PCR, and TCRdb's table has in-frame clones only and misses some. This table has about 13,000 clones, around 80% appearing once. The sample was CD4+ or CD8+ T cells sorted from blood, taken in a trial of the OX40 agonist ivuxolimab. The source is an adult with an advanced solid tumor such as melanoma, head and neck, liver or kidney cancer.

V and J are TRBV4-1 and TRBJ1-2; TRBD1 matches at 9 bases. V lost 1 base, J lost 5 bases, and 8 bases stayed unmatched. The CDR3 length is 16 residues. Germline values: CDR1 MGHRA, CDR2 YSYEKL. CDR3 coding DNA: TGCGCCAGCAGCCAAGCGCCGGGACAGGGAGGATATGGCTACACCTTC. Amino acids: CASSQAPGQGGYGYTF.

In DNA, the CDR3 is TGTGCCAGCAGTTACTCGGCAGAAAAAGAGACCCAGTACTTC. Its protein product is CASSYSAEKETQYF. The V and J genes are TRBV6-5 and TRBJ2-5; the D is unclear. The germline V gene has CDR1 MNHEY and CDR2 SVGAGI. The CDR3 loop spans 14 amino acids. V shed 0 bases and J shed 3 bases, with 8 bases lying between them.

The chain is built from TRBV6-6 and TRBJ1-1, with TRBD1 as a possible D gene (6 bases). V lost 6 bases, J lost 3 bases, and 11 bases lay in between. The CDR3 consists of 13 residues. Germline-derived CDR1 and CDR2 are MNHNY and SVGAGI (reference sequence). The CDR3 loop reads CASRGAGDTEAFF. The DNA for the CDR3 is TGTGCCAGCAGGGGGGCCGGGGACACTGAAGCTTTCTTT.

This chain joins TRBV6-6 and TRBJ1-5, with D hard to call. Germline V gives CDR1 MNHNY, CDR2 SVGAGI (reference sequence). The CDR3 has 14 residues. Trimming removed 7 bases from V and 2 bases from J, with 12 bases in between. The CDR3 DNA is TGTGCCAGCATCCTCGGGGAGGGCAATCAGCCCCAGCATTTT. It specifies CASILGEGNQPQHF.

The genes are TRBV5-4 and TRBJ2-3, with a tentative D call TRBD1 (6 bases). Deletions cut 5 bases from V and 1 base from J, with 14 bases between. CDR1 and CDR2 (germline): SGHNT, YYREEE (reference sequence). This CDR3 has 15 amino acids. This CDR3 reads CASSWDTPGTDTQYF. The CDR3 DNA sequence: TGTGCCAGCAGTTGGGACACCCCTGGCACAGATACGCAGTATTTT. Full variable domain (rest looked up from reference TRBV5-4 and TRBJ2-3): ETGVTQSPTHLIKTRGQQVTLRCSSQSGHNTVSWYQQALGQGPQFIFQYYREEENGRGNFPPRFSGLQFPNYSSELNVNALELDDSALYLCASSWDTPGTDTQYFGPGTRLTVL.

The chain couples TRBV2 to TRBJ1-5; perhaps TRBD1 as D (6 bases). The V gene lost 4 bases and the J gene lost 0 bases, with 10 bases spanning the gap. The CDR3 contains 15 residues. The germline V gene has CDR1 SNHLY and CDR2 FYNNEI. CDR3 coding DNA: TGTGCCAGCAGTGGCAGGGGATATAGCAATCAGCCCCAGCATTTT. Amino acid sequence: CASSGRGYSNQPQHF.

The CDR3 protein is CASSEWGSDNSPLHF. The CDR3 coding sequence is TGTGCCAGCAGCGAGTGGGGGAGCGATAATTCACCCCTCCACTTT. The J gene is TRBJ1-6, the V gene TRBV2; perhaps TRBD1 as D (5 bases). This CDR3 is 15 amino acids long. Germline V gene sequence: CDR1 SNHLY, CDR2 FYNNEI. V lost 6 bases to trimming and J lost 5 bases, with 14 bases between them.

V gene TRBV21-1 combines with J gene TRBJ1-2. TRBV21-1 is marked as a pseudogene. The length of the CDR3 is 15 residues. The CDR3 sequence: CASSKGDYQTYGYTF. Here the CDR3 DNA reads TGTGCCAGCAGCAAAGGGGACTATCAGACCTATGGCTACACCTTC.

The rearrangement joins TRBV29-1 to TRBJ2-2, with 7 bases identical to TRBD2. Trimming at V came to 5 bases and at J to 6 bases, leaving 3 bases not matched to a gene. The CDR3 contains 12 residues. Germline CDR1 is SQVTM and CDR2 is ANQGSEA. The CDR3 DNA reads TGCAGCGTTCCAGGGAGGGCCGGGGAGCTGTTTTTT. As protein: CSVPGRAGELFF.

The chain combines TRBV9 with TRBJ1-4; D might be TRBD1 (5 bases). Germline lookup yields CDR1 SGDLS and CDR2 YYNGEE. This CDR3 region has 17 residues. Trimming took 0 bases from V and 0 from J, leaving 12 bases between them. The CDR3 sequence is CASSVAWDGSTNEKLFF. CDR3 nucleotide sequence: TGTGCCAGCAGCGTAGCTTGGGACGGGTCAACTAATGAAAAACTGTTTTTT.

The chain couples TRBV6-6 to TRBJ1-2; D remains ambiguous. The CDR3 runs to 13 residues. Germline values: CDR1 MNHNY, CDR2 SVGAGI (reference sequence). The ends were cut back, 2 bases at V and 6 bases at J, with 10 bases in the middle. CDR3 DNA sequence: TGTGCCAGCAGTTACGCACAAAATGATGGCTACACCTTC. Translating it yields CASSYAQNDGYTF.

J is TRBJ2-5 and V is TRBV10-3; 15 bases line up with TRBD2. The V gene end was trimmed by 8 bases and the J gene end by 1 base; junction bases not matched to a gene: 17. The CDR3 length is 20 residues. In germline, CDR1 is ENHRY, CDR2 SYGVKD. The CDR3 loop is CAIGKGRGWGLAGGQETQYF. The CDR3 DNA reads as TGTGCCATCGGAAAGGGAAGGGGTTGGGGACTAGCGGGGGGCCAAGAGACCCAGTACTTC.

The rearrangement joins TRBV10-3 to TRBJ2-7; 9 nucleotides match TRBD2. The CDR3 is 16 residues long. The V and J ends lost 5 bases and 4 bases, in that order; junction bases with no gene match: 12. The V gene's germline CDR1 is ENHRY and CDR2 SYGVKD. CDR3 coding DNA: TGTGCCATCAGTAGCCCGGGGGCTAGCGGGATGTACGAGCAGTACTTC. This gives the protein CAISSPGASGMYEQYF.

V usage is TRBV11-2 and J usage is TRBJ2-7; D is unclear. The CDR3 is 11 residues long. From germline, CDR1 is SGHAT and CDR2 FQNNGV. V lost 7 bases and J 6 bases, leaving 10 bases between the germline ends. CDR3 loop: CASNLGPEQYF. As DNA, the CDR3 is TGTGCCAGCAACCTAGGCCCCGAGCAGTACTTC.

The chain joins TRBV11-2 to TRBJ2-7; D is possibly TRBD1 (5 bases). Germline V gives CDR1 SGHAT, CDR2 FQNNGV. The CDR3 spans 13 residues. Trimming took off 3 bases at V and 2 bases at J, with 8 bases between the two ends. In DNA, the CDR3 is TGTGCCAGCAGCTTTCAGGACACCTACGAGCAGTACTTC. Protein: CASSFQDTYEQYF.

This clone was counted a single time. DNA for the CDR3: TGTGCCAGCAGCGTAGCGGGGGCAACTAATGAAAAACTGTTTTTT. Amino acid sequence: CASSVAGATNEKLFF. This rearrangement joins TRBV9 to TRBJ1-4; D might be TRBD1 (5 bases). Germline V gene lookup returns CDR1 SGDLS and CDR2 YYNGEE. The CDR3 totals 15 residues. The V end was cut by 0 bases, the J end by 0 bases, with 6 bases between.

The chain is built from TRBV7-8 and TRBJ2-7; D may match TRBD1 or TRBD2 (5 bases each). Trimming cost V 6 bases and J 2 bases, with 11 bases left between them. This CDR3 has 13 amino acids. Germline V lookup: CDR1 SGHVS, CDR2 FQNEAQ. The CDR3 DNA reads as TGTGCCAGCAGGCGTGGGACCACCTACGAGCAGTACTTC. Protein product: CASRRGTTYEQYF.

This clone was counted a single time. The V call is TRBV2, the J call TRBJ2-7, with D unresolved. The V end was cut by 4 bases, the J end by 1 base, with 14 bases between. Per germline, CDR1 SNHLY and CDR2 FYNNEI. This CDR3 spans 15 amino acids. For the CDR3, the DNA is TGTGCCAGCAGTGGAAGGCCCCTTCCTTCCTACGAGCAGTACTTC. This gives the protein CASSGRPLPSYEQYF.

V usage is TRBV5-1 and J usage is TRBJ1-1; no firm D call. Looked up from germline, CDR1 is SGHRS and CDR2 is YFSETQ. Trimming cost V 0 bases and J 1 base, with 4 bases left between them. CDR3 length: 13 amino acids. CDR3 protein: CASSLEANTEAFF. DNA for the CDR3: TGCGCCAGCAGCTTGGAGGCGAACACTGAAGCTTTCTTT.

The genes are TRBV9 and TRBJ1-2, with 9 bases aligning to TRBD1. The length of the CDR3 is 14 residues. Germline CDR1 and CDR2: SGDLS and YYNGEE. The trim removed 4 bases at V and 4 bases at J, leaving 5 bases unmatched. The CDR3 DNA follows: TGTGCCAGCAGCCCGGGGGACAGGGCCTATGGCTACACCTTC. It yields the protein CASSPGDRAYGYTF.

V is TRBV7-8 and J is TRBJ1-5; D is ambiguous. Germline CDR1 is SGHVS and CDR2 is FQNEAQ. V lost 1 base and J lost 5, with 12 bases in between. This CDR3 has 15 residues. CDR3: CASSLDRHEDQPQHF. The CDR3 DNA is TGTGCCAGCAGCTTAGACAGACATGAGGATCAGCCCCAGCATTTT.

The chain combines TRBV19 with TRBJ1-1; D gene unclear. CDR1 LNHDA and CDR2 SQIVND come from the germline V gene (reference sequence). Between the trimmed V and J ends, which lost 6 bases and 2 bases, there was a span of 13 bases. The CDR3 length is 14 residues. The chain's CDR3 is CASSPGLFNTEAFF. CDR3 coding DNA: TGTGCCAGTAGCCCGGGTCTATTTAACACTGAAGCTTTCTTT.

Worth noting for this clone: A much larger clone lies one base from this, so it may be a read error. V usage is TRBV4-2 and J usage is TRBJ2-5; TRBD2 aligns across 11 bases. The length of the CDR3 is 16 residues. Germline-derived CDR1 and CDR2 are LGHNA and YNFKEQ. V shed 0 bases and J 2 bases; nucleotides not matched to a gene: 2. In nucleotides, the CDR3 is TGTGCCAGCAGCCAAGAGGGACTAGCGGCACAAGAGACCCAGTACTTC. It translates to CASSQEGLAAQETQYF.

This clone was observed a handful of times. The chain couples TRBV28 to TRBJ2-3; no clear D gene. Germline lookup yields CDR1 MDHEN and CDR2 SYDVKM. Trimming removed 5 bases from V and 5 bases from J, with 11 bases in between. This CDR3 comprises 13 residues. As DNA, the CDR3 is TGTGCCAGCAGTCCCACAAGTGAAGATACGCAGTATTTT. This translates into CASSPTSEDTQYF.